The rows below give T cell receptor beta chains drawn from one sample of a study of early T cells in non-severe SARS-CoV-2 infection. TCRdb itself ran the 5' RACE reads through MiXCR, one entry per CDR3 protein. The sample has around 100,000 distinct CDR3 sequences; roughly 15% are singletons. What was sequenced was whole blood. Receptors were obtained from an adult who was a healthcare worker with PCR-confirmed SARS-CoV-2 infection or an uninfected control (not recorded which). Each CDR3 is given with its conserved first and last residue.

V gene: TRBV7-2
J gene: TRBJ2-5
CDR3 protein: CASSPRRDQETQYF

V gene: TRBV7-9
J gene: TRBJ1-3
CDR3 protein: CASSPASGNTIYF

V gene: TRBV29-1
J gene: TRBJ2-1
CDR3 protein: CSVEGGGNEQFF

V gene: TRBV7-9
J gene: TRBJ1-4
CDR3 protein: CASSNGLSLATNEKLFF

V gene: TRBV20-1
J gene: TRBJ1-1
CDR3 protein: CSARVGDTITEAFF

V gene: TRBV6-1
J gene: TRBJ2-7
CDR3 protein: CASSDGGYEQYF

V gene: TRBV7-9
J gene: TRBJ2-3
CDR3 protein: CASSPPGGRGTDTQYF

V gene: TRBV3-1
J gene: TRBJ2-5
CDR3 protein: CASSRQETQYF

V gene: TRBV5-5
J gene: TRBJ2-7
CDR3 protein: CASTERTSFFYEQYF

V gene: TRBV14
J gene: TRBJ2-1
CDR3 protein: CASSRPGTSGGAKFF

V gene: TRBV19
J gene: TRBJ2-1
CDR3 protein: CASRLAGGQLGYNEQFF

V gene: TRBV11-2
J gene: TRBJ2-2
CDR3 protein: CASSLAPQTSGRAGELFF

V gene: TRBV4-3
J gene: TRBJ2-7
CDR3 protein: CASSQEWGPRYEQYF

V gene: TRBV29-1
J gene: TRBJ2-2
CDR3 protein: CSVGGAGTGELFF

V gene: TRBV20-1
J gene: TRBJ1-1
CDR3 protein: CSAKRPGTGKNTEAFF

V gene: TRBV12-3/TRBV12-4
J gene: TRBJ2-5
CDR3 protein: CASSPRQGGETQYF

V gene: TRBV14
J gene: TRBJ2-3
CDR3 protein: CASSQETLPDTQYF

V gene: TRBV12-3/TRBV12-4
J gene: TRBJ1-1
CDR3 protein: CASSAGSQHTEAFF

V gene: TRBV29-1
J gene: TRBJ1-2
CDR3 protein: CSVPDQNYGYTF

V gene: TRBV19
J gene: TRBJ2-1
CDR3 protein: CASSMGSGALNEQFF

V gene: TRBV5-1
J gene: TRBJ2-7
CDR3 protein: CASSLILTGDSYEQYF

V gene: TRBV3-1
J gene: TRBJ2-2
CDR3 protein: CASSQDTTRTGELFF

V gene: TRBV9
J gene: TRBJ2-7
CDR3 protein: CASTVGQSGFPYEQYF

V gene: TRBV7-2
J gene: TRBJ2-4
CDR3 protein: CASSSRTSGAKNIQYF

V gene: TRBV10-2
J gene: TRBJ2-1
CDR3 protein: CASSLASGGNEQFF

V gene: TRBV7-7
J gene: TRBJ2-7
CDR3 protein: CASSSRQGAEQYF

V gene: TRBV28
J gene: TRBJ1-2
CDR3 protein: CASTPRTGGYYGYTF

V gene: TRBV5-6
J gene: TRBJ2-1
CDR3 protein: CASSSVTYPGRHRAGDEQFF

V gene: TRBV11-2
J gene: TRBJ2-1
CDR3 protein: CASSLDTGGHEQFF

V gene: TRBV7-9
J gene: TRBJ1-5
CDR3 protein: CASSLGRDQPQHF

V gene: TRBV28
J gene: TRBJ1-5
CDR3 protein: CASSQGAFGNQPQHF

V gene: TRBV29-1
J gene: TRBJ2-5
CDR3 protein: CSVKREQGQETQYF

V gene: TRBV18
J gene: TRBJ1-1
CDR3 protein: CASSPTPDRGTEAFF

V gene: TRBV28
J gene: TRBJ2-7
CDR3 protein: CAISPLGAYEQYF

V gene: TRBV20-1
J gene: TRBJ2-7
CDR3 protein: CSARDRGRLYEQYF

V gene: TRBV6-6
J gene: TRBJ2-4
CDR3 protein: CASSYGTGGNIQYF

V gene: TRBV29-1
J gene: TRBJ2-5
CDR3 protein: CSALAETQYF

V gene: TRBV29-1
J gene: TRBJ1-2
CDR3 protein: CSVTASYGYTF

V gene: TRBV29-1
J gene: TRBJ2-3
CDR3 protein: CSVEDRGLGADTQYF

V gene: TRBV19
J gene: TRBJ1-5
CDR3 protein: CASKQGNQPQHF

V gene: TRBV12-3/TRBV12-4
J gene: TRBJ2-7
CDR3 protein: CASSLWGPSYEQYF

V gene: TRBV10-3
J gene: TRBJ2-3
CDR3 protein: CASRRSGGADTQYF

V gene: TRBV3-1
J gene: TRBJ2-7
CDR3 protein: CASSTRTSGVYYEQYF

V gene: TRBV12-3/TRBV12-4
J gene: TRBJ2-3
CDR3 protein: CATRFGTSGTRTDTQYF

V gene: TRBV7-2
J gene: TRBJ1-6
CDR3 protein: CASSLVGRLLNSPLHF

V gene: TRBV9
J gene: TRBJ2-1
CDR3 protein: CASSVVADSYNEQFF

V gene: TRBV27
J gene: TRBJ2-1
CDR3 protein: CASSFSVDNEQFF

V gene: TRBV6-1
J gene: TRBJ1-4
CDR3 protein: CASSDPRGARGNEKLFF

V gene: TRBV20-1
J gene: TRBJ1-5
CDR3 protein: CSARGRVNSNQPQHF

V gene: TRBV6-1
J gene: TRBJ2-7
CDR3 protein: CASSERGLAGASSEQYF

V gene: TRBV5-6
J gene: TRBJ1-2
CDR3 protein: CASSGPDRGDGYTF

V gene: TRBV28
J gene: TRBJ1-2
CDR3 protein: CATAINSYGYTF

V gene: TRBV7-2
J gene: TRBJ2-5
CDR3 protein: CASSLVGGKRETQYF

V gene: TRBV28
J gene: TRBJ2-3
CDR3 protein: CASSSGAWDQFTDTQYF

V gene: TRBV20-1
J gene: TRBJ2-7
CDR3 protein: CSARDWGTSGYEQYF

V gene: TRBV13
J gene: TRBJ2-1
CDR3 protein: CASSPRTGGLNEQFF

V gene: TRBV20-1
J gene: TRBJ2-6
CDR3 protein: CSAQGTGANVLTF

V gene: TRBV29-1
J gene: TRBJ2-5
CDR3 protein: CSVRTSGQETQYF

V gene: TRBV12-3/TRBV12-4
J gene: TRBJ1-5
CDR3 protein: CASSPLVYQPQHF